The clone carrying this T cell receptor (beta chain) has just one count. The cohort comprised adults aged 18 to 89 years residing in around 25 US areas. Cohort assignment relied on participant-reported clinical history. Donors in Cohort 3 counted as recovered after two negative PCRs, clearance, or symptom resolution. Between the trimmed V and J ends, which lost 7 bases and 7 bases, there was a span of 11 bases. The CDR3 is 11 amino acids. Germline V gives CDR1 SQVTM, CDR2 ANQGSEA. This sample was taken from a study of blood T cell repertoires in COVID-19. Per the authors' pipeline: Nucleated cell number was recorded as an estimate derived from reference gene primer amplification. Only in-frame clones appear in the TCRdb table, and some are missing; sequencing was by immunoSEQ multiplex PCR. V, J and clone size are taken as reported in that table, and D and trimming were inferred from the DNA itself. Of 95,000 to 150,000 clones listed, roughly 84% are singletons.

The TCR comes from a woman younger than 45 who had recovered from COVID-19. Sequencing input: PBMCs or T cells enriched from blood (not recorded which). The V and J genes are TRBV29-1 and TRBJ2-1; D is unresolved. CDR3 DNA: TGCAGCGCCACTTCTATGAATGAGCAGTTCTTC. It specifies CSATSMNEQFF.